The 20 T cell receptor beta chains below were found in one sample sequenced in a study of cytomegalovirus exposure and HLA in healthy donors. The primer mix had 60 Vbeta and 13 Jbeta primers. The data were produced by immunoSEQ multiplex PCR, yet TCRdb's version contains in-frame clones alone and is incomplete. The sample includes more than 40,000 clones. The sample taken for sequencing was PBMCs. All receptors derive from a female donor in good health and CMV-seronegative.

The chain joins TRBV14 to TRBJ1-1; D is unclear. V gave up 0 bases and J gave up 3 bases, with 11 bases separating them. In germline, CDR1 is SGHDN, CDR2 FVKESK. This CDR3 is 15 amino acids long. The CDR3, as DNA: TGTGCCAGCAGCCAAGATTTCAGGCCGCACACTGAAGCTTTCTTT. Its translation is CASSQDFRPHTEAFF.

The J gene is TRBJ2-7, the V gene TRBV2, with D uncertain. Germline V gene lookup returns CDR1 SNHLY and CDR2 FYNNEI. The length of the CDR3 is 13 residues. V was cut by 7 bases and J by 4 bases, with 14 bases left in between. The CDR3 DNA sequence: TGTGCCAGCATCTTGGCGGATAAATACGAGCAGTACTTC. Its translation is CASILADKYEQYF.

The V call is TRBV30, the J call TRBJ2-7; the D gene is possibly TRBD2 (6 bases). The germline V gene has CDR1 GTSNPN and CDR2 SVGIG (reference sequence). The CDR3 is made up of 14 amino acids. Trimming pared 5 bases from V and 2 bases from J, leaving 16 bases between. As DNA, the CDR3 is TGTGCCTGGGCGCGGGACTCAGCAACCTACGAGCAGTACTTC. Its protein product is CAWARDSATYEQYF. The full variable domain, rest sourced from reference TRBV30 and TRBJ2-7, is SQTIHQWPATLVQPVGSPLSLECTVEGTSNPNLYWYRQAAGRGLQLLFYSVGIGQISSEVPQNLSASRPQDRQFILSSKKLLLSDSGFYLCAWARDSATYEQYFGPGTRLTVT.

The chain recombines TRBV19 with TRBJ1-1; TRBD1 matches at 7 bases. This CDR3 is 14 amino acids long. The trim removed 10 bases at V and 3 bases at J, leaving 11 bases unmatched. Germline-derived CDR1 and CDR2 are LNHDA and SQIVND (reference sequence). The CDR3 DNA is TGTGCCACCTCCCCACAGGGGAAGCACACTGAAGCTTTCTTT. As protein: CATSPQGKHTEAFF.

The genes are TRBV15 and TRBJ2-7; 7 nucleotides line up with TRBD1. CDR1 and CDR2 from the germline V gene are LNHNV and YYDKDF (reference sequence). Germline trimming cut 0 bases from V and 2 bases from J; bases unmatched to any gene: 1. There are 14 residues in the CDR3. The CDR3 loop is CATSRDRGTYEQYF. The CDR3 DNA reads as TGTGCCACCAGCAGAGACAGGGGGACCTACGAGCAGTACTTC.

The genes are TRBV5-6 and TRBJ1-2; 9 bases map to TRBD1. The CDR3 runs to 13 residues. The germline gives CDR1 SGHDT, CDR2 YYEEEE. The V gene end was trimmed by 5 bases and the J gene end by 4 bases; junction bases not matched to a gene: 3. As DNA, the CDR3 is TGTGCCAGCAGTCCGGACAGGGGCTATGGCTACACCTTC. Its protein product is CASSPDRGYGYTF. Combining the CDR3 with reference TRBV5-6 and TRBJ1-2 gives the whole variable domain DAGVTQSPTHLIKTRGQQVTLRCSPKSGHDTVSWYQQALGQGPQFIFQYYEEEERQRGNFPDRFSGHQFPNYSSELNVNALLLGDSALYLCASSPDRGYGYTFGSGTRLTVV.

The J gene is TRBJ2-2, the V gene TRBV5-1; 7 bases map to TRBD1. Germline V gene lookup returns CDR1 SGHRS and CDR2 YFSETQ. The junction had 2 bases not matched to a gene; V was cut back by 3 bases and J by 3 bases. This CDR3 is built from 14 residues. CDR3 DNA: TGCGCCAGCAGCTATCAGGGGGACACCGGGGAGCTGTTTTTT. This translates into CASSYQGDTGELFF. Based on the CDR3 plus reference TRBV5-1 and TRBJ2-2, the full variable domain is KAGVTQTPRYLIKTRGQQVTLSCSPISGHRSVSWYQQTPGQGLQFLFEYFSETQRNKGNFPGRFSGRQFSNSRSEMNVSTLELGDSALYLCASSYQGDTGELFFGEGSRLTVL.

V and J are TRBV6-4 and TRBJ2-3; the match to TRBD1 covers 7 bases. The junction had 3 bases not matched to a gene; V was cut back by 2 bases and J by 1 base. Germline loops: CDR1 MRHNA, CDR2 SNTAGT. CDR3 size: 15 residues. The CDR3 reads CASSDGGQGTDTQYF. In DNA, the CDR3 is TGTGCCAGCAGTGACGGAGGACAGGGCACAGATACGCAGTATTTT.

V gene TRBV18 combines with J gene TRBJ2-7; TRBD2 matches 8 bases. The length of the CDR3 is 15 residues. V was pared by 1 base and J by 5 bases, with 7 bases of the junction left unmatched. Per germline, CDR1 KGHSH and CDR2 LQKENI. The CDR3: CASSPRETSVNEQYF. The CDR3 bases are TGTGCCAGCTCACCACGGGAGACTAGCGTTAACGAGCAGTACTTC.

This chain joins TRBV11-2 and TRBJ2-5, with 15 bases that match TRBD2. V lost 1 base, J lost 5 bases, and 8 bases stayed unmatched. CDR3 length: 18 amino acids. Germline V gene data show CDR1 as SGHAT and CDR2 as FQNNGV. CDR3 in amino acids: CASSLVSGLAGGPETQYF. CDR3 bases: TGTGCCAGCAGCTTAGTTTCTGGACTAGCGGGGGGGCCGGAGACCCAGTACTTC.

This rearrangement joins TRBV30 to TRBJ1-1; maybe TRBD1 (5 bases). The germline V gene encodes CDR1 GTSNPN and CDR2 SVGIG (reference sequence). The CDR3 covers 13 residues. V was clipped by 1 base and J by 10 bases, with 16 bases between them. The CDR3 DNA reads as TGTGCCTGGAGTGAGACGTCGGGACTCCGAGCTTTCTTT. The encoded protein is CAWSETSGLRAFF.

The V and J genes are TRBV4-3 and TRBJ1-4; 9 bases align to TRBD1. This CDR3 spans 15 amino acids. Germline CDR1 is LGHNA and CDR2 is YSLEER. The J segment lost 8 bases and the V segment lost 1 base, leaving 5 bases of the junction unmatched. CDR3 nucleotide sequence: TGCGCCAGCAGCCAAGCCGACAGGGGGAACGAAAAACTGTTTTTT. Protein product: CASSQADRGNEKLFF.

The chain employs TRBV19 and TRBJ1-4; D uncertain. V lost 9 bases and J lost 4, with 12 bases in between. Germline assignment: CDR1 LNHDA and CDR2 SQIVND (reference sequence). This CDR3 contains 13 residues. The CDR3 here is CASKTGSNEKLFF. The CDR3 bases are TGTGCCAGCAAAACCGGGAGTAATGAAAAACTGTTTTTT. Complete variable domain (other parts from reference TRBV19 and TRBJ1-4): DGGITQSPKYLFRKEGQNVTLSCEQNLNHDAMYWYRQDPGQGLRLIYYSQIVNDFQKGDIAEGYSVSREKKESFPLTVTSAQKNPTAFYLCASKTGSNEKLFFGSGTQLSVL.

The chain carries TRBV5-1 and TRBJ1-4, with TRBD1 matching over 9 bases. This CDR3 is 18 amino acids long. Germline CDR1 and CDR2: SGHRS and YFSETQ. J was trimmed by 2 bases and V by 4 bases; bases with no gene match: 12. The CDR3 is CASSPGTGLGGTNEKLFF. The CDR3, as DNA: TGCGCCAGCAGCCCCGGGACAGGGCTTGGGGGCACTAATGAAAAACTGTTTTTT.

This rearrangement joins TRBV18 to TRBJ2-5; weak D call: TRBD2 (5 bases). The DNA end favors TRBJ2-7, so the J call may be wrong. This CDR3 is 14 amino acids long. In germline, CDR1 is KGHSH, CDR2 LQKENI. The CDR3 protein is CASSPPEVAYEQYF. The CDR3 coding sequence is TGTGCCAGCTCACCACCGGAGGTTGCCTACGAGCAGTACTTC.

CDR3 nucleotides: TGTGCCAGCAGCTTCGGGATTCCTGAGCAGTTCTTC. Translating gives CASSFGIPEQFF. This chain uses TRBV7-9 with TRBJ2-1, with D maybe TRBD2 (5 bases). V lost 3 bases and J lost 9, with 9 bases in between. The CDR3 spans 12 residues. Per germline, CDR1 SEHNR and CDR2 FQNEAQ (reference sequence).

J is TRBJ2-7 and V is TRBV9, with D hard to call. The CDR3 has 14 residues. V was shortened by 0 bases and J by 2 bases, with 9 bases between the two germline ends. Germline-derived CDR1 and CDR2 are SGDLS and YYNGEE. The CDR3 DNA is TGTGCCAGCAGCGTAGGGGCCACCCCCTACGAGCAGTACTTC. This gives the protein CASSVGATPYEQYF.

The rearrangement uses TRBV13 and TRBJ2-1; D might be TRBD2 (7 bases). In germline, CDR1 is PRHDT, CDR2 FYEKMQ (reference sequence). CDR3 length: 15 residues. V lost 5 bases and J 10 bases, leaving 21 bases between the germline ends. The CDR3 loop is CASSMGEGGRGEQFF. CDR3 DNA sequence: TGTGCCAGCAGCATGGGTGAAGGGGGGCGGGGGGAGCAGTTCTTC.

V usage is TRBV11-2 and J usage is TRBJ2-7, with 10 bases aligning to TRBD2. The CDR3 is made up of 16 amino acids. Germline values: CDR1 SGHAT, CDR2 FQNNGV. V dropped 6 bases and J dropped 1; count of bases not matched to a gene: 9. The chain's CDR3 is CASSPPGLASSYEQYF. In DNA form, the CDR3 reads TGTGCCAGCAGTCCACCGGGACTAGCGAGTTCCTACGAGCAGTACTTC.

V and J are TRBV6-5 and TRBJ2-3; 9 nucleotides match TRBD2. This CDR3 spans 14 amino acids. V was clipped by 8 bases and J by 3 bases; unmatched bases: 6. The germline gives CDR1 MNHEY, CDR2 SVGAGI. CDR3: CASSLRGGTDTQYF. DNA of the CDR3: TGTGCCAGCTCCTTGCGGGGGGGGACAGATACGCAGTATTTT.